One sample yielded the 14 T cell receptor beta chains listed below, sequenced in a study of response to subunit inactivated influenza vaccine. MiXCR was run by TCRdb on the RT-PCR reads, yielding one entry per CDR3 protein. The sample has 450,000 to 600,000 distinct CDR3 sequences; less than 7.5% are singletons. This sample comprised PBMCs from blood, obtained around 25 months after vaccination. The receptor set was obtained from a man aged 50 to 75 who received an inactivated influenza vaccine.

V is TRBV28 and J is TRBJ2-3, with 9 nucleotides matching TRBD2. The length of the CDR3 is 15 residues. Looked up from germline, CDR1 is MDHEN and CDR2 is SYDVKM. V trimming: 4 bases; J trimming: 5 bases; junction bases outside the gene matches: 7. CDR3 loop: CASSSLAGAVDTQYF. In DNA, the CDR3 is TGTGCCAGCAGTTCATTAGCGGGAGCGGTAGATACGCAGTATTTT.

V gene TRBV7-9 combines with J gene TRBJ1-1, with 8 bases that match TRBD1. This CDR3 has 14 amino acids. Germline CDR1 and CDR2: SEHNR and FQNEAQ (reference sequence). J was trimmed by 7 bases and V by 0 bases; bases with no gene match: 4. The CDR3 spells CASSLALDRVEAFF. For the CDR3, the DNA is TGTGCCAGCAGCTTAGCATTGGACAGGGTTGAAGCTTTCTTT.

The chain uses TRBV12-3 or TRBV12-4 and TRBJ1-3; 8 bases line up with TRBD1. This CDR3 region has 15 residues. Germline trimming cut 6 bases from V and 7 bases from J; bases unmatched to any gene: 11. CDR3 nucleotides: TGTGCCAGCAGCCTACGACAGGGGATCGGCAACACCATATATTTT. Protein sequence: CASSLRQGIGNTIYF.

This clonotype was seen only a few times. The chain uses TRBV24-1 and TRBJ2-5; D might be TRBD2 (6 bases). The germline V gene has CDR1 KGHDR and CDR2 SFDVKD. The CDR3 is 15 residues long. V was cut by 4 bases and J by 5 bases, with 16 bases left in between. The CDR3 sequence is CATSDPLGGLETQYF. Written as DNA, the CDR3 is TGTGCCACCAGTGACCCCCTGGGGGGACTGGAGACCCAGTACTTC.

This clonotype has only a few counts. J is TRBJ1-1 and V is TRBV18; 10 bases fit TRBD1. Germline V gives CDR1 KGHSH, CDR2 LQKENI. This CDR3 has 17 amino acids. Losses at the gene ends were 2 bases for V and 5 bases for J; bases not matched to a gene: 11. The CDR3 DNA follows: TGTGCCAGCTCACCAATCCCTCTCGGACAGGGGGAAACTGAAGCTTTCTTT. It specifies CASSPIPLGQGETEAFF.

In this sample, this clonotype turned up many times. J is TRBJ2-2 and V is TRBV5-6, with a weak D call TRBD2 (5 bases). The CDR3 runs 15 residues. CDR1 is SGHDT and CDR2 is YYEEEE in the germline V gene. V shed 4 bases and J shed 2 bases, with 12 bases lying between them. CDR3 amino acids: CASSLPTGNTGELFF. The CDR3 region has the DNA TGTGCCAGCAGCCTTCCCACGGGAAACACCGGGGAGCTGTTTTTT.

J is TRBJ1-2 and V is TRBV19; maybe TRBD1 (5 bases). Germline V gives CDR1 LNHDA, CDR2 SQIVND (reference sequence). The CDR3 sequence is 14 residues long. Between the trimmed V and J ends, which lost 7 bases and 4 bases, there was a span of 16 bases. The CDR3 region is CASTTGRASYGYTF. In DNA, the CDR3 is TGTGCCAGTACTACGGGACGGGCAAGCTATGGCTACACCTTC.

The table lists this clonotype with many counts. This rearrangement joins TRBV7-2 to TRBJ2-3; D is tentatively TRBD1 or TRBD2 (5 bases each). The CDR3 spans 13 residues. Germline lookup yields CDR1 SGHTA and CDR2 FQGNSA. V was pared by 4 bases and J by 1 base, with 6 bases between. For the CDR3, the DNA is TGTGCCAGCAGCTCGGGACGCACAGATACGCAGTATTTT. As protein: CASSSGRTDTQYF.

Concerning this clonotype: One end of the junction is discordant with germline, which a read error may explain. The chain links TRBV29-1 to TRBJ2-2; D perhaps matches TRBD2 (6 bases). The CDR3 consists of 13 residues. Germline V gene lookup returns CDR1 SQVTM and CDR2 ANQGSEA. CDR3 sequence reads: CSVRRGNAGELFF. The CDR3 coding sequence is TGCAGCGTCCGGCGCGGGAACGCCGGGGAGCTGTTTTTT.

This clonotype showed up just a few times. This chain uses TRBV30 with TRBJ2-7; 8 bases fit TRBD1. This CDR3 comprises 13 residues. Germline V gene data show CDR1 as GTSNPN and CDR2 as SVGIG (reference sequence). Trimming cost V 2 bases and J 3 bases; bases outside gene matches: 3. The CDR3 DNA reads as TGTGCCTGGAGTATGGGACAGGTCTACGAGCAGTACTTC. Translating it yields CAWSMGQVYEQYF.

A few counts support this clonotype. The chain uses TRBV4-3 and TRBJ2-3; D ambiguous. The CDR3 runs to 14 residues. CDR1 and CDR2 (germline): LGHNA, YSLEER. V was cut by 0 bases and J by 1 base, with 5 bases left in between. The CDR3 DNA is TGCGCCAGCAGCCAAGAGGTCCGCACAGATACGCAGTATTTT. Translation gives CASSQEVRTDTQYF.

This clonotype has a count of ten or more. The chain has TRBV29-1 and TRBJ2-1, with D possibly TRBD2 on 6 matching bases. Per the germline V gene, CDR1 is SQVTM and CDR2 is ANQGSEA. The CDR3 length is 17 residues. V was pared by 6 bases and J by 7 bases, with 28 bases between. CDR3 sequence: CSVTGTTRTPAGNEQFF. The CDR3 DNA reads TGCAGCGTCACCGGGACCACTCGTACTCCTGCGGGAAATGAGCAGTTCTTC.

The chain has TRBV9 and TRBJ2-5; 9 positions agree with TRBD2. The CDR3 is 15 amino acids. From germline, CDR1 is SGDLS and CDR2 YYNGEE. The trim removed 0 bases at V and 8 bases at J, leaving 8 bases unmatched. DNA for the CDR3: TGTGCCAGCAGCGTAGCCAGCGGGAGGCGAGATACCCAGTACTTC. Protein product: CASSVASGRRDTQYF.

This clonotype was observed a few times. The V gene is TRBV20-1, the J gene TRBJ1-6; no clear D gene. Germline CDR1 DFQATT, CDR2 SNEGSKA (reference sequence). The V end was cut by 6 bases, the J end by 10 bases, with 10 bases between. This CDR3 spans 11 amino acids. The CDR3 loop reads CSASWGSPLHF. The DNA for the CDR3 is TGCAGTGCCAGCTGGGGATCACCCCTCCACTTT.